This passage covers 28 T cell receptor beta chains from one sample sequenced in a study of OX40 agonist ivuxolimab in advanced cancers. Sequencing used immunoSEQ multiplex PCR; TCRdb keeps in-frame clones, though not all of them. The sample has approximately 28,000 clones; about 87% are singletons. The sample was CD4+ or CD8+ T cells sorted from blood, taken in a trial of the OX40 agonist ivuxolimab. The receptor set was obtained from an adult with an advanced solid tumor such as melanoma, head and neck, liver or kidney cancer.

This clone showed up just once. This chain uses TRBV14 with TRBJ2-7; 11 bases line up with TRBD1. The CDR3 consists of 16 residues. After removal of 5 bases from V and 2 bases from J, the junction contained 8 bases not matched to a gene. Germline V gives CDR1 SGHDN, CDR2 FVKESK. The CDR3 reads CASSFQGGQGAYEQYF. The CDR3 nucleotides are TGTGCCAGCAGCTTCCAAGGGGGACAGGGGGCCTACGAGCAGTACTTC.

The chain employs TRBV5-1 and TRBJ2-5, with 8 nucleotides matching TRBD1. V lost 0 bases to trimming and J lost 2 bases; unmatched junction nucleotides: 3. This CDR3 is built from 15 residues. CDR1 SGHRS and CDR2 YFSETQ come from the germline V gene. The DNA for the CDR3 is TGCGCCAGCAGCTTGGGGGACAGGAGACAAGAGACCCAGTACTTC. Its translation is CASSLGDRRQETQYF.

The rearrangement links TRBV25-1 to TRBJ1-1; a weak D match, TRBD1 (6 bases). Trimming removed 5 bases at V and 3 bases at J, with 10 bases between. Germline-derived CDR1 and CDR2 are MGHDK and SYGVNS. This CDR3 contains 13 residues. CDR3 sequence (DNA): TGTGCCAGCAGTCGGGGGCGCGACACTGAAGCTTTCTTT. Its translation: CASSRGRDTEAFF.

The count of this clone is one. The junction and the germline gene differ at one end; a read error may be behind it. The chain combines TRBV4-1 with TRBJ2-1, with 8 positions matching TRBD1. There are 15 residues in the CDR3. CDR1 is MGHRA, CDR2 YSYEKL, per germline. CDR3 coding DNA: TGCGCCGGCAGCCAGTGGAGGACAGGGTACAATGAGCAGTTCTTC. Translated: CAGSQWRTGYNEQFF.

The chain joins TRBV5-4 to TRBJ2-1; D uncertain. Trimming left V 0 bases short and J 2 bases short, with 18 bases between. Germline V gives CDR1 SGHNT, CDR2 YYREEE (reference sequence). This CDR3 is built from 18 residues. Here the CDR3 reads CASSLASGSSLAYNEQFF. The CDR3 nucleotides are TGTGCCAGCAGCTTGGCCTCTGGTTCCTCGTTGGCCTACAATGAGCAGTTCTTC.

In DNA form, the CDR3 reads TGTGCCAGCAGTTCTGACTGGAACACTGAAGCTTTCTTT. It encodes CASSSDWNTEAFF. V and J are TRBV28 and TRBJ1-1; no definite D call. The CDR3 loop spans 13 amino acids. Looked up from germline, CDR1 is MDHEN and CDR2 is SYDVKM. Deletions cut 4 bases from V and 1 base from J, with 7 bases between.

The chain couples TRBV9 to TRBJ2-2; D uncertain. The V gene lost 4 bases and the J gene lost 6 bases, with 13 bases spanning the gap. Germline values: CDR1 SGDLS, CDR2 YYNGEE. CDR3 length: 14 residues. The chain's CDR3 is CASSPLTYAGELFF. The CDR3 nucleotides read TGTGCCAGCAGCCCCCTTACATACGCCGGGGAGCTGTTTTTT.

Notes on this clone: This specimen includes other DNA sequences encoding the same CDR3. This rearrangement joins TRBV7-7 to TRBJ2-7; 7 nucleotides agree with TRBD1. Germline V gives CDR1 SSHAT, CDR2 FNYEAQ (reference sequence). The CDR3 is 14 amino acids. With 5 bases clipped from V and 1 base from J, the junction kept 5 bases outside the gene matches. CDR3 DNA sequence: TGTGCCAGCAGCCCCCCGACAGGGTCCTACGAGCAGTACTTC. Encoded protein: CASSPPTGSYEQYF.

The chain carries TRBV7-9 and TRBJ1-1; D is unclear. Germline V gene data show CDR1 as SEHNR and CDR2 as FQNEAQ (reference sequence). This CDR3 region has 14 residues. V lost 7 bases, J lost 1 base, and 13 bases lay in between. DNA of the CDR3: TGTGCCAGCAACCATAATCTGGGGAACACTGAAGCTTTCTTT. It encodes CASNHNLGNTEAFF. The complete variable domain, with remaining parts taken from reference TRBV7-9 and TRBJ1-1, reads DTGVSQNPRHKITKRGQNVTFRCDPISEHNRLYWYRQTLGQGPEFLTYFQNEAQLEKSRLLSDRFSAERPKGSFSTLEIQRTEQGDSAMYLCASNHNLGNTEAFFGQGTRLTVV.

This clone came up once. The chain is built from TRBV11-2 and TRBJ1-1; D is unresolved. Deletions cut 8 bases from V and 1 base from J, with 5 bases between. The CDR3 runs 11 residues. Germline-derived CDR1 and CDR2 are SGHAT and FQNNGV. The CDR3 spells CASFWNTEAFF. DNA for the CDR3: TGTGCCAGCTTTTGGAACACTGAAGCTTTCTTT. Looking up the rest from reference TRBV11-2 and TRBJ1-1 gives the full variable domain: EAGVAQSPRYKIIEKRQSVAFWCNPISGHATLYWYQQILGQGPKLLIQFQNNGVVDDSQLPKDRFSAERLKGVDSTLKIQPAKLEDSAVYLCASFWNTEAFFGQGTRLTVV.

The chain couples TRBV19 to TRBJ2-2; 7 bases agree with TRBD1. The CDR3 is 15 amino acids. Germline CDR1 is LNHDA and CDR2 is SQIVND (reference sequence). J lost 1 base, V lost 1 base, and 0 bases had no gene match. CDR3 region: CASSIGTGNTGELFF. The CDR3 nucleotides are TGTGCCAGTAGTATAGGGACAGGGAACACCGGGGAGCTGTTTTTT.

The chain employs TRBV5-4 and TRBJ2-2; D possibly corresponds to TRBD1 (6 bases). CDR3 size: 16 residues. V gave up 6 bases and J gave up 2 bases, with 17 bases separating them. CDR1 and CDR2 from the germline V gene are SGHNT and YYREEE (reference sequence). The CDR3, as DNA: TGTGCCAGCAAGGCCAGGGGACCCGAAAACACCGGGGAGCTGTTTTTT. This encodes CASKARGPENTGELFF.

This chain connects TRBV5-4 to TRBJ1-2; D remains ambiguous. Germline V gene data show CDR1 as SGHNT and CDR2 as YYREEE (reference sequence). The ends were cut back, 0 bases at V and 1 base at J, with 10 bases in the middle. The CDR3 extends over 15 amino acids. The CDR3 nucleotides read TGTGCCAGCAGCTTGGAAGTTTCCCTTAACTATGGCTACACCTTC. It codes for CASSLEVSLNYGYTF.

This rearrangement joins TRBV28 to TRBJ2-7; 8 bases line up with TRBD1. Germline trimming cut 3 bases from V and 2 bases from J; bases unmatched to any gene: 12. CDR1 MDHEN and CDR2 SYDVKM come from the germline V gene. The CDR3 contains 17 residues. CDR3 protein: CASSFSGQGGSTYEQYF. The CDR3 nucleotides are TGTGCCAGCAGTTTTTCCGGACAGGGAGGATCCACCTACGAGCAGTACTTC.

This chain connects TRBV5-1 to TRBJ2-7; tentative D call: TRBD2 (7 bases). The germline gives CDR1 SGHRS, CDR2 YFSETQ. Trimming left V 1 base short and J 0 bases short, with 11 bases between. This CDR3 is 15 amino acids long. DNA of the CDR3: TGCGCCAGCAGCTTGAGCGGGACATCCTCCTACGAGCAGTACTTC. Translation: CASSLSGTSSYEQYF.

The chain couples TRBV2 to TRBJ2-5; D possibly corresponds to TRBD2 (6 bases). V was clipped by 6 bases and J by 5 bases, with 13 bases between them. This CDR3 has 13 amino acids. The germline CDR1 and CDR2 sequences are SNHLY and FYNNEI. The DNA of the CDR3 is TGTGCCAGCAGCCAGGGAGGTAGGGAGACCCAGTACTTC. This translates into CASSQGGRETQYF.

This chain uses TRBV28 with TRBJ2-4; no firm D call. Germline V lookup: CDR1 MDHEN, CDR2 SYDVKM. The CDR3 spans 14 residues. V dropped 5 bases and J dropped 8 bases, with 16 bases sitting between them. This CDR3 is CASSPRVATYIQYF. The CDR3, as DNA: TGTGCCAGCAGTCCCCGGGTGGCGACATACATTCAGTACTTC.

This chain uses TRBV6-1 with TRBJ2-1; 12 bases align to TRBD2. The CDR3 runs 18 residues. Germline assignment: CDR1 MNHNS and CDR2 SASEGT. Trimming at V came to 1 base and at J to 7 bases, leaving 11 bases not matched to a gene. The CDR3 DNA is TGTGCCAGCAGTGAAGTTGGGTCTAGCGGGAGGGGTAGGAATGAGCAGTTCTTC. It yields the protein CASSEVGSSGRGRNEQFF.

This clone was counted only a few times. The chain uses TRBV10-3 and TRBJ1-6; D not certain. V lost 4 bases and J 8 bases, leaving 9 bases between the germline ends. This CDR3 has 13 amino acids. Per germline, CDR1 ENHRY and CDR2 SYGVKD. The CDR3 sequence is CAISVSSDSPLHF. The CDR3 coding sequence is TGTGCCATCAGTGTGAGCTCAGATTCACCCCTCCACTTT.

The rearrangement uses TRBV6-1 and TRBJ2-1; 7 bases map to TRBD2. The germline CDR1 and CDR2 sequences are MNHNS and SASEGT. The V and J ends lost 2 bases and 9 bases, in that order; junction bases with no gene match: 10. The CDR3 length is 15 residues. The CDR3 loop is CASSEIAGVGGEQFF. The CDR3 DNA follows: TGTGCCAGCAGTGAAATTGCGGGAGTTGGGGGTGAGCAGTTCTTC.

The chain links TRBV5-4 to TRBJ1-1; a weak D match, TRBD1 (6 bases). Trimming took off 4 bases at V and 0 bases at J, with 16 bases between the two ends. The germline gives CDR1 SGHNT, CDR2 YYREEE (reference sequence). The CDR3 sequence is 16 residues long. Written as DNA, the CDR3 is TGTGCCAGCAGCCCTCGGGGAGGGGGTATGAACACTGAAGCTTTCTTT. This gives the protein CASSPRGGGMNTEAFF.

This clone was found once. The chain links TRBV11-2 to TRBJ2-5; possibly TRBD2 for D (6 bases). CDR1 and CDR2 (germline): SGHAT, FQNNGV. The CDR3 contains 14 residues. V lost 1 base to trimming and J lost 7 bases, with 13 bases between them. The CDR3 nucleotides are TGTGCCAGCAGCTTAGGTGGGGGGAGAGGGACCCAGTACTTC. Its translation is CASSLGGGRGTQYF.

The CDR3 spells CASSVDAGTSPGSFQETQYF. DNA for the CDR3: TGTGCCAGCAGCGTAGACGCCGGGACTAGCCCTGGTTCTTTCCAAGAGACCCAGTACTTC. The V gene is TRBV9, the J gene TRBJ2-5; 9 nucleotides agree with TRBD2. V lost 0 bases, J lost 1 base, and 16 bases stayed unmatched. Per germline, CDR1 SGDLS and CDR2 YYNGEE. This CDR3 is 20 amino acids long.

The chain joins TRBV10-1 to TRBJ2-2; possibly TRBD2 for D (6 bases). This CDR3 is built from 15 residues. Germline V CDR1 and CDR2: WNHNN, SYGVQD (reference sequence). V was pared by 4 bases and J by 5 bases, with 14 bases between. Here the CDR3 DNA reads TGCGCCAGCAGTGGGACTAAGCGGATAACCGGGGAGCTGTTTTTT. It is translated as CASSGTKRITGELFF.

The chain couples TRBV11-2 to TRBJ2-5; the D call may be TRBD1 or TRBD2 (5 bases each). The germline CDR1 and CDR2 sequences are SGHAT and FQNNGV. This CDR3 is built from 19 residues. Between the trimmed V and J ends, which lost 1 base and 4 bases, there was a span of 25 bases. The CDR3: CASSLGQLRDLSVGETQYF. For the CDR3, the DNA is TGTGCCAGCAGCTTAGGACAGCTTAGGGACCTTTCGGTCGGAGAGACCCAGTACTTC.

CDR3 DNA: TGCGCCAGCAGCTCCGATCAGCCCCAGCATTTT. Its translation: CASSSDQPQHF. The chain links TRBV5-1 to TRBJ1-5; D not certain. The CDR3 length is 11 residues. Germline V gene data show CDR1 as SGHRS and CDR2 as YFSETQ. The V end was cut by 3 bases, the J end by 5 bases, with 3 bases between. Variable domain in full (rest from reference TRBV5-1 and TRBJ1-5): KAGVTQTPRYLIKTRGQQVTLSCSPISGHRSVSWYQQTPGQGLQFLFEYFSETQRNKGNFPGRFSGRQFSNSRSEMNVSTLELGDSALYLCASSSDQPQHFGDGTRLSIL.

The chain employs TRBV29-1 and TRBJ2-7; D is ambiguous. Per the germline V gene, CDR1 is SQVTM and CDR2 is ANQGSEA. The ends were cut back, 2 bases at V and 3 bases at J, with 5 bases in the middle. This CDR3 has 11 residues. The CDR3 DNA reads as TGCAGCGTTGAAACCAGCTACGAGCAGTACTTC. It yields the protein CSVETSYEQYF.

In DNA form, the CDR3 reads TGTGCCAGCAGCTTCCGGGACAGGGAGAACACTGAAGCTTTCTTT. Translation gives CASSFRDRENTEAFF. The rearrangement uses TRBV5-6 and TRBJ1-1; TRBD1 matches at 9 bases. V was clipped by 2 bases and J by 1 base; unmatched bases: 3. The CDR3 is made up of 15 amino acids. Germline assignment: CDR1 SGHDT and CDR2 YYEEEE. The full variable domain, in which reference TRBV5-6 and TRBJ1-1 provide the parts outside the CDR3, is DAGVTQSPTHLIKTRGQQVTLRCSPKSGHDTVSWYQQALGQGPQFIFQYYEEEERQRGNFPDRFSGHQFPNYSSELNVNALLLGDSALYLCASSFRDRENTEAFFGQGTRLTVV.